This T cell receptor beta chain is from a study of blood T cell repertoires in COVID-19. Assay: immunoSEQ multiplex PCR; the TCRdb copy retains only in-frame clones and omits some. The sample lists about 430,000 clones; approximately 90% were seen once. The source material was peripheral blood. The TCR sequence derives from a man aged 18 to 29 with COVID-19, enrolled during active disease.

The CDR3 is CASSQSGLAVLTEQFF. The CDR3 nucleotides are TGCGCCAGCAGCCAGTCGGGACTAGCGGTGCTGACTGAGCAGTTCTTC. V and J are TRBV4-1 and TRBJ2-1, with 11 positions matching TRBD2. Germline V CDR1 and CDR2: MGHRA, YSYEKL. There are 16 residues in the CDR3. Trimming took 3 bases from V and 9 from J; bases not matched to a gene: 10.